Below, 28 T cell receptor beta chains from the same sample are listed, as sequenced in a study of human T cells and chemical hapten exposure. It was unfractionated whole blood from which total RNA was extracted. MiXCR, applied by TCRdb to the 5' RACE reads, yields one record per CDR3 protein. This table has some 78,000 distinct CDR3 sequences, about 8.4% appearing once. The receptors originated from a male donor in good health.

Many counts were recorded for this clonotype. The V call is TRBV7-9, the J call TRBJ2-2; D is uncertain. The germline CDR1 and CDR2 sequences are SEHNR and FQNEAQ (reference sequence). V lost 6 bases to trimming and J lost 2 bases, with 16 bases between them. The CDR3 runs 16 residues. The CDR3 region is CASRPLSGVNTGELFF. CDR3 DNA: TGTGCCAGCAGACCTTTATCCGGAGTAAACACCGGGGAGCTGTTTTTT.

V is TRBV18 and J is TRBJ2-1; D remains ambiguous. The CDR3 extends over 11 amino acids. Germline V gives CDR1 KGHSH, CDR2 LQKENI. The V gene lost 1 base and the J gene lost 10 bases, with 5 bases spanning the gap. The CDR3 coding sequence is TGTGCCAGCTCACCACTTCCAGAGCAGTTCTTC. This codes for CASSPLPEQFF.

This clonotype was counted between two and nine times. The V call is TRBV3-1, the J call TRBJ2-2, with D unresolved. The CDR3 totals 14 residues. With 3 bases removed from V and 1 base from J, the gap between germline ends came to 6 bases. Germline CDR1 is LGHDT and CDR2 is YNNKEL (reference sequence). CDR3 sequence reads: CASSHARNTGELFF. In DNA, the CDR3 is TGTGCCAGCAGCCATGCTAGGAACACCGGGGAGCTGTTTTTT.

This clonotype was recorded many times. The CDR3 reads CASSLGGTQETQYF. CDR3 sequence (DNA): TGTGCCAGCAGCCTCGGGGGGACCCAAGAGACCCAGTACTTC. The chain has TRBV9 and TRBJ2-5; 7 nucleotides line up with TRBD2. Germline CDR1 and CDR2: SGDLS and YYNGEE. The CDR3 has 14 amino acids. Trimming removed 4 bases from V and 1 base from J; junction bases left unmatched: 4.

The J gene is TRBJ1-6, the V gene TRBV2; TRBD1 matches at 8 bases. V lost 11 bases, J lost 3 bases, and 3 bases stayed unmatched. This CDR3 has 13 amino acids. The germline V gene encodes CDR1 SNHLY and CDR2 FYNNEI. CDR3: CAGGQDYNSPLHF. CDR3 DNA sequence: TGTGCCGGGGGACAGGACTATAATTCACCCCTCCACTTT.

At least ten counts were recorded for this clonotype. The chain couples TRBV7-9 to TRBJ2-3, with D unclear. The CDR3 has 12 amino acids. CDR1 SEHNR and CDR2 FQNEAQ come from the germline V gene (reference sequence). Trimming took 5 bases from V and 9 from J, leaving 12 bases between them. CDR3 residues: CASSPLEETQYF. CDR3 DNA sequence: TGTGCCAGCAGCCCCCTAGAGGAGACGCAGTATTTT. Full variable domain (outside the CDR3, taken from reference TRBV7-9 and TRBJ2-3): DTGVSQNPRHKITKRGQNVTFRCDPISEHNRLYWYRQTLGQGPEFLTYFQNEAQLEKSRLLSDRFSAERPKGSFSTLEIQRTEQGDSAMYLCASSPLEETQYFGPGTRLTVL.

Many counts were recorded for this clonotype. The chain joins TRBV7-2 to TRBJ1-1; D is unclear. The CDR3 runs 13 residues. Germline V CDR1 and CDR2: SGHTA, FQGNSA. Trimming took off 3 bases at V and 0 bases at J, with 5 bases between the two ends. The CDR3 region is CASSFQVNTEAFF. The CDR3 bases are TGTGCCAGCAGCTTTCAGGTGAACACTGAAGCTTTCTTT.

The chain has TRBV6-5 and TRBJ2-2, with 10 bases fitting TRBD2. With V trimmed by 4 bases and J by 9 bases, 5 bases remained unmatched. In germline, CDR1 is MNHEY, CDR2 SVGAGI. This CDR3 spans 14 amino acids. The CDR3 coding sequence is TGTGCCAGCAGTTGGACTAGCGGAATGTGGGAGCTGTTTTTT. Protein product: CASSWTSGMWELFF.

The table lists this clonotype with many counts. The CDR3 here is CASSPPRGEGPSYEQYF. The CDR3 nucleotides are TGTGCCAGCTCACCACCGAGGGGCGAGGGACCCTCCTACGAGCAGTACTTC. V is TRBV18 and J is TRBJ2-7; D possibly matches TRBD1 or TRBD2 (5 bases each). V gave up 0 bases and J gave up 0 bases, with 15 bases separating them. CDR1 and CDR2 from the germline V gene are KGHSH and LQKENI. The CDR3 spans 17 residues.

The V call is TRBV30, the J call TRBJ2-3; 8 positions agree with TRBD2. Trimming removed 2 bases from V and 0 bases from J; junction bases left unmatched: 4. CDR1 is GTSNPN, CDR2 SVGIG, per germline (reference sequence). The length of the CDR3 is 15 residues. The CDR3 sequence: CAWSQLAASTDTQYF. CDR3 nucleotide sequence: TGTGCCTGGAGTCAACTAGCGGCTAGCACAGATACGCAGTATTTT.

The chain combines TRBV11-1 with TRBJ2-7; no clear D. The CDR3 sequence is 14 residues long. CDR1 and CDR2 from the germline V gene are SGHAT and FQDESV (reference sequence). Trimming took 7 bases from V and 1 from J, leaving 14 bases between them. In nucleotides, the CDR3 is TGTGCCAGCACCTCAGACACGGGTTCCTACGAGCAGTACTTC. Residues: CASTSDTGSYEQYF.

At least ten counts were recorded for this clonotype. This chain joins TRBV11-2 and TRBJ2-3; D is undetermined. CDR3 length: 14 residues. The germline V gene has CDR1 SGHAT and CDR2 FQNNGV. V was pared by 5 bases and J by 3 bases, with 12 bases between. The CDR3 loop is CASSPPVGTDTQYF. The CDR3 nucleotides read TGTGCCAGCAGCCCCCCTGTGGGAACAGATACGCAGTATTTT.

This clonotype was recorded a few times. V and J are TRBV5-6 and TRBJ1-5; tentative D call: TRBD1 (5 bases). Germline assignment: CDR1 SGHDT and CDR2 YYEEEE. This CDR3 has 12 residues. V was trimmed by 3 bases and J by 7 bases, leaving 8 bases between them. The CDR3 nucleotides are TGTGCCAGCAGCTCTCGACAGCAGCCCCAGCATTTT. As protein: CASSSRQQPQHF.

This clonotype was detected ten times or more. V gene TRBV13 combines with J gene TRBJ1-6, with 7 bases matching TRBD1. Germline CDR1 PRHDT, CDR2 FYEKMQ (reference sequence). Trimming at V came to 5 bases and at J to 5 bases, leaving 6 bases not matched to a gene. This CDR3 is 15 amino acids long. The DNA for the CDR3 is TGTGCCAGCAGCCCTGGGACAGAAGATAATTCACCCCTCCACTTT. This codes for CASSPGTEDNSPLHF.

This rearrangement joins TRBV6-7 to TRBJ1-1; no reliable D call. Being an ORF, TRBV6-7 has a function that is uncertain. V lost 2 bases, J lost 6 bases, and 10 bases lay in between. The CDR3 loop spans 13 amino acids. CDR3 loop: CASSYPDKSEAFF. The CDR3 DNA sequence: TGTGCCAGCAGTTACCCTGACAAGTCTGAAGCTTTCTTT.

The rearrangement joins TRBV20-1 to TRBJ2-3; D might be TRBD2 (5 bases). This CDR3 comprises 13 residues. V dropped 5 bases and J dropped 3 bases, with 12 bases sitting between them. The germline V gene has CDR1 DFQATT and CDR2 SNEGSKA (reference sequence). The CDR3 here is CSALGLTTDTQYF. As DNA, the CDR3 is TGCAGTGCTCTAGGACTCACGACAGATACGCAGTATTTT.

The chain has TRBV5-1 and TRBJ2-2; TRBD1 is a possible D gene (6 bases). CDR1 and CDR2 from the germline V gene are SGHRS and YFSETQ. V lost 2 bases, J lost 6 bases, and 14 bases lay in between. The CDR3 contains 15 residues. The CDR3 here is CASSFGTGFPGELFF. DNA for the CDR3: TGCGCCAGCAGCTTCGGTACAGGGTTCCCCGGGGAGCTGTTTTTT.

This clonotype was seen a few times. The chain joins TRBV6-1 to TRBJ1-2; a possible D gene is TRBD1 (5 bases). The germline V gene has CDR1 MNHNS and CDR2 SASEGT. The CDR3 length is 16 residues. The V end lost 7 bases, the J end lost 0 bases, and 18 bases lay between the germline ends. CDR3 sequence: CASTELMGPPNYGYTF. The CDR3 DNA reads TGTGCCAGCACGGAATTAATGGGACCGCCTAACTATGGCTACACCTTC.

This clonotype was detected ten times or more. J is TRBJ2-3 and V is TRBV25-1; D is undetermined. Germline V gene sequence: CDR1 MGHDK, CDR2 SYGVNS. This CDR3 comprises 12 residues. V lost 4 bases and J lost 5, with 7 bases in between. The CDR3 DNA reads TGTGCCAGCAGTGGCCGAGGAGATACGCAGTATTTT. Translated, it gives CASSGRGDTQYF.

The CDR3, as DNA: TGTGCCAGCAGCGGGGGACTCACCTACGAGCAGTACTTC. As protein: CASSGGLTYEQYF. This chain uses TRBV5-4 with TRBJ2-7; D might be TRBD2 (6 bases). V was trimmed by 4 bases and J by 2 bases, leaving 10 bases between them. This CDR3 has 13 residues. Per germline, CDR1 SGHNT and CDR2 YYREEE (reference sequence). Full variable domain (missing parts from reference TRBV5-4 and TRBJ2-7): ETGVTQSPTHLIKTRGQQVTLRCSSQSGHNTVSWYQQALGQGPQFIFQYYREEENGRGNFPPRFSGLQFPNYSSELNVNALELDDSALYLCASSGGLTYEQYFGPGTRLTVT.

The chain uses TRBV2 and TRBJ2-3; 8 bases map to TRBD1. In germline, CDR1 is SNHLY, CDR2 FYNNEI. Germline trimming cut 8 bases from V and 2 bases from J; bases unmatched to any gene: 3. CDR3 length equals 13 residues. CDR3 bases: TGTGCCAGCCGGGACAGGCCCACAGATACGCAGTATTTT. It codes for CASRDRPTDTQYF.

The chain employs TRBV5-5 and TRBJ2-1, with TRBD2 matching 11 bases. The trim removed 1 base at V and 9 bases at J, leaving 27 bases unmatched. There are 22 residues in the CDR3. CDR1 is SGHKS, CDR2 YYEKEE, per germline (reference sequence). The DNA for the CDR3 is TGTGCCAGCAGCTTGTGGGCGGGTTCCGGGACTAGCGGCCCCCCGGGCGGAATTGAGCAGTTCTTC. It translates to CASSLWAGSGTSGPPGGIEQFF.

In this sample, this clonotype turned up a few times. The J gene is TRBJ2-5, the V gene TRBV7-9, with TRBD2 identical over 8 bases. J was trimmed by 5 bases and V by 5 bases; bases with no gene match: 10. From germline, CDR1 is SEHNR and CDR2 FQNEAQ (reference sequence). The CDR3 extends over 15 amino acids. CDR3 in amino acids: CASSPPSGQRETQYF. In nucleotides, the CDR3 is TGTGCCAGCAGCCCGCCTAGCGGGCAGAGGGAGACCCAGTACTTC. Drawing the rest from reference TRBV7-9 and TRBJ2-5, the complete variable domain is DTGVSQNPRHKITKRGQNVTFRCDPISEHNRLYWYRQTLGQGPEFLTYFQNEAQLEKSRLLSDRFSAERPKGSFSTLEIQRTEQGDSAMYLCASSPPSGQRETQYFGPGTRLLVL.

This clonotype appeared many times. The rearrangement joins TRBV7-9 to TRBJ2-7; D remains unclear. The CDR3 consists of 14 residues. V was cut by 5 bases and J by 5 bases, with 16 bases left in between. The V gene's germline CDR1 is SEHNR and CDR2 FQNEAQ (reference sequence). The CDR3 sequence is CASSPPFVNDEQYF. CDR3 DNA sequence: TGTGCCAGCAGCCCACCATTCGTTAATGACGAGCAGTACTTC.

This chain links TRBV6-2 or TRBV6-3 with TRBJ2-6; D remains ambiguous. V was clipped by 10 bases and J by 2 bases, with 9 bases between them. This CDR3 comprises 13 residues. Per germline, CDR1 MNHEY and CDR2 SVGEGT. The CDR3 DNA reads TGTGCCACTCGGGTCACTGGGGCCAACGTCCTGACTTTC. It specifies CATRVTGANVLTF.

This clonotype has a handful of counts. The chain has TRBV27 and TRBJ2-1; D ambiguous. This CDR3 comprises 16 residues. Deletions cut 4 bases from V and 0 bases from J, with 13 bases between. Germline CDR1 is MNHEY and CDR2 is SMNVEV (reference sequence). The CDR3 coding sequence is TGTGCCAGCAGTTCCAACGGCAGGCCCTCCTACAATGAGCAGTTCTTC. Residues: CASSSNGRPSYNEQFF.

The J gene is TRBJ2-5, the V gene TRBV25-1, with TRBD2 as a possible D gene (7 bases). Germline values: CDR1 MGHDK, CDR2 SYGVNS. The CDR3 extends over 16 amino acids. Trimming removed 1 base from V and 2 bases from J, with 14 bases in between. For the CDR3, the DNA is TGTGCCAGCAGTGAATTAGGGGGGAGGGCTCAAGAGACCCAGTACTTC. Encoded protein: CASSELGGRAQETQYF.

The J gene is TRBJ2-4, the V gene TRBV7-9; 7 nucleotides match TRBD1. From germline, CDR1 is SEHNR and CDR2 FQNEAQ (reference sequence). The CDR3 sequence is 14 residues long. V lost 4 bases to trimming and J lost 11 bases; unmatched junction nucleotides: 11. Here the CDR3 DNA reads TGTGCCAGCAGCTCCTTAACCGGGACAGAATTTCAGTACTTC. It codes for CASSSLTGTEFQYF.